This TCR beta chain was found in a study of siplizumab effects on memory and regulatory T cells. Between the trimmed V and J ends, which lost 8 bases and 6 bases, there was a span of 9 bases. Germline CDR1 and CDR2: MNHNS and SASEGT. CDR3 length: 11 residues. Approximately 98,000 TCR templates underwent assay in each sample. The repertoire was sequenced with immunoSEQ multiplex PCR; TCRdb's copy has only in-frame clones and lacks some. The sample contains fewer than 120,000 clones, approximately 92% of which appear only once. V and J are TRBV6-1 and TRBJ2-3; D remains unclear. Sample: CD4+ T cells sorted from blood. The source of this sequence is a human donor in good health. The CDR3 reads CASGQFDTQYF. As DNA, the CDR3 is TGTGCCAGCGGCCAGTTTGATACGCAGTATTTT.